This entry features one TCR beta chain sequence. Compared with germline, one end of the junction differs, possibly owing to a read error. The CDR3 length is 12 residues. This sample is drawn from a study of T cells after yellow fever vaccination. For TCR, cDNA came from 5'RACE template switching, which added a universal primer site and UMIs. TCRdb ran MiXCR on the 5' RACE reads and lists one entry per CDR3 protein. The table lists about 240,000 distinct CDR3 sequences, about 7.1% of them singletons. The receptor's source is a man aged 25-45 years who received the YFV17D yellow fever vaccine. The sequenced sample was CD4+ T cells sorted from PBMCs, obtained 15 days after the yellow fever booster vaccination. The rearrangement joins TRBV12-3 or TRBV12-4 to TRBJ2-7; 11 nucleotides match TRBD2. In DNA, the CDR3 is TGTGCCAGCGGCCCGACTAGCGGGAACCCCGACTTC. Translated, it gives CASGPTSGNPDF.